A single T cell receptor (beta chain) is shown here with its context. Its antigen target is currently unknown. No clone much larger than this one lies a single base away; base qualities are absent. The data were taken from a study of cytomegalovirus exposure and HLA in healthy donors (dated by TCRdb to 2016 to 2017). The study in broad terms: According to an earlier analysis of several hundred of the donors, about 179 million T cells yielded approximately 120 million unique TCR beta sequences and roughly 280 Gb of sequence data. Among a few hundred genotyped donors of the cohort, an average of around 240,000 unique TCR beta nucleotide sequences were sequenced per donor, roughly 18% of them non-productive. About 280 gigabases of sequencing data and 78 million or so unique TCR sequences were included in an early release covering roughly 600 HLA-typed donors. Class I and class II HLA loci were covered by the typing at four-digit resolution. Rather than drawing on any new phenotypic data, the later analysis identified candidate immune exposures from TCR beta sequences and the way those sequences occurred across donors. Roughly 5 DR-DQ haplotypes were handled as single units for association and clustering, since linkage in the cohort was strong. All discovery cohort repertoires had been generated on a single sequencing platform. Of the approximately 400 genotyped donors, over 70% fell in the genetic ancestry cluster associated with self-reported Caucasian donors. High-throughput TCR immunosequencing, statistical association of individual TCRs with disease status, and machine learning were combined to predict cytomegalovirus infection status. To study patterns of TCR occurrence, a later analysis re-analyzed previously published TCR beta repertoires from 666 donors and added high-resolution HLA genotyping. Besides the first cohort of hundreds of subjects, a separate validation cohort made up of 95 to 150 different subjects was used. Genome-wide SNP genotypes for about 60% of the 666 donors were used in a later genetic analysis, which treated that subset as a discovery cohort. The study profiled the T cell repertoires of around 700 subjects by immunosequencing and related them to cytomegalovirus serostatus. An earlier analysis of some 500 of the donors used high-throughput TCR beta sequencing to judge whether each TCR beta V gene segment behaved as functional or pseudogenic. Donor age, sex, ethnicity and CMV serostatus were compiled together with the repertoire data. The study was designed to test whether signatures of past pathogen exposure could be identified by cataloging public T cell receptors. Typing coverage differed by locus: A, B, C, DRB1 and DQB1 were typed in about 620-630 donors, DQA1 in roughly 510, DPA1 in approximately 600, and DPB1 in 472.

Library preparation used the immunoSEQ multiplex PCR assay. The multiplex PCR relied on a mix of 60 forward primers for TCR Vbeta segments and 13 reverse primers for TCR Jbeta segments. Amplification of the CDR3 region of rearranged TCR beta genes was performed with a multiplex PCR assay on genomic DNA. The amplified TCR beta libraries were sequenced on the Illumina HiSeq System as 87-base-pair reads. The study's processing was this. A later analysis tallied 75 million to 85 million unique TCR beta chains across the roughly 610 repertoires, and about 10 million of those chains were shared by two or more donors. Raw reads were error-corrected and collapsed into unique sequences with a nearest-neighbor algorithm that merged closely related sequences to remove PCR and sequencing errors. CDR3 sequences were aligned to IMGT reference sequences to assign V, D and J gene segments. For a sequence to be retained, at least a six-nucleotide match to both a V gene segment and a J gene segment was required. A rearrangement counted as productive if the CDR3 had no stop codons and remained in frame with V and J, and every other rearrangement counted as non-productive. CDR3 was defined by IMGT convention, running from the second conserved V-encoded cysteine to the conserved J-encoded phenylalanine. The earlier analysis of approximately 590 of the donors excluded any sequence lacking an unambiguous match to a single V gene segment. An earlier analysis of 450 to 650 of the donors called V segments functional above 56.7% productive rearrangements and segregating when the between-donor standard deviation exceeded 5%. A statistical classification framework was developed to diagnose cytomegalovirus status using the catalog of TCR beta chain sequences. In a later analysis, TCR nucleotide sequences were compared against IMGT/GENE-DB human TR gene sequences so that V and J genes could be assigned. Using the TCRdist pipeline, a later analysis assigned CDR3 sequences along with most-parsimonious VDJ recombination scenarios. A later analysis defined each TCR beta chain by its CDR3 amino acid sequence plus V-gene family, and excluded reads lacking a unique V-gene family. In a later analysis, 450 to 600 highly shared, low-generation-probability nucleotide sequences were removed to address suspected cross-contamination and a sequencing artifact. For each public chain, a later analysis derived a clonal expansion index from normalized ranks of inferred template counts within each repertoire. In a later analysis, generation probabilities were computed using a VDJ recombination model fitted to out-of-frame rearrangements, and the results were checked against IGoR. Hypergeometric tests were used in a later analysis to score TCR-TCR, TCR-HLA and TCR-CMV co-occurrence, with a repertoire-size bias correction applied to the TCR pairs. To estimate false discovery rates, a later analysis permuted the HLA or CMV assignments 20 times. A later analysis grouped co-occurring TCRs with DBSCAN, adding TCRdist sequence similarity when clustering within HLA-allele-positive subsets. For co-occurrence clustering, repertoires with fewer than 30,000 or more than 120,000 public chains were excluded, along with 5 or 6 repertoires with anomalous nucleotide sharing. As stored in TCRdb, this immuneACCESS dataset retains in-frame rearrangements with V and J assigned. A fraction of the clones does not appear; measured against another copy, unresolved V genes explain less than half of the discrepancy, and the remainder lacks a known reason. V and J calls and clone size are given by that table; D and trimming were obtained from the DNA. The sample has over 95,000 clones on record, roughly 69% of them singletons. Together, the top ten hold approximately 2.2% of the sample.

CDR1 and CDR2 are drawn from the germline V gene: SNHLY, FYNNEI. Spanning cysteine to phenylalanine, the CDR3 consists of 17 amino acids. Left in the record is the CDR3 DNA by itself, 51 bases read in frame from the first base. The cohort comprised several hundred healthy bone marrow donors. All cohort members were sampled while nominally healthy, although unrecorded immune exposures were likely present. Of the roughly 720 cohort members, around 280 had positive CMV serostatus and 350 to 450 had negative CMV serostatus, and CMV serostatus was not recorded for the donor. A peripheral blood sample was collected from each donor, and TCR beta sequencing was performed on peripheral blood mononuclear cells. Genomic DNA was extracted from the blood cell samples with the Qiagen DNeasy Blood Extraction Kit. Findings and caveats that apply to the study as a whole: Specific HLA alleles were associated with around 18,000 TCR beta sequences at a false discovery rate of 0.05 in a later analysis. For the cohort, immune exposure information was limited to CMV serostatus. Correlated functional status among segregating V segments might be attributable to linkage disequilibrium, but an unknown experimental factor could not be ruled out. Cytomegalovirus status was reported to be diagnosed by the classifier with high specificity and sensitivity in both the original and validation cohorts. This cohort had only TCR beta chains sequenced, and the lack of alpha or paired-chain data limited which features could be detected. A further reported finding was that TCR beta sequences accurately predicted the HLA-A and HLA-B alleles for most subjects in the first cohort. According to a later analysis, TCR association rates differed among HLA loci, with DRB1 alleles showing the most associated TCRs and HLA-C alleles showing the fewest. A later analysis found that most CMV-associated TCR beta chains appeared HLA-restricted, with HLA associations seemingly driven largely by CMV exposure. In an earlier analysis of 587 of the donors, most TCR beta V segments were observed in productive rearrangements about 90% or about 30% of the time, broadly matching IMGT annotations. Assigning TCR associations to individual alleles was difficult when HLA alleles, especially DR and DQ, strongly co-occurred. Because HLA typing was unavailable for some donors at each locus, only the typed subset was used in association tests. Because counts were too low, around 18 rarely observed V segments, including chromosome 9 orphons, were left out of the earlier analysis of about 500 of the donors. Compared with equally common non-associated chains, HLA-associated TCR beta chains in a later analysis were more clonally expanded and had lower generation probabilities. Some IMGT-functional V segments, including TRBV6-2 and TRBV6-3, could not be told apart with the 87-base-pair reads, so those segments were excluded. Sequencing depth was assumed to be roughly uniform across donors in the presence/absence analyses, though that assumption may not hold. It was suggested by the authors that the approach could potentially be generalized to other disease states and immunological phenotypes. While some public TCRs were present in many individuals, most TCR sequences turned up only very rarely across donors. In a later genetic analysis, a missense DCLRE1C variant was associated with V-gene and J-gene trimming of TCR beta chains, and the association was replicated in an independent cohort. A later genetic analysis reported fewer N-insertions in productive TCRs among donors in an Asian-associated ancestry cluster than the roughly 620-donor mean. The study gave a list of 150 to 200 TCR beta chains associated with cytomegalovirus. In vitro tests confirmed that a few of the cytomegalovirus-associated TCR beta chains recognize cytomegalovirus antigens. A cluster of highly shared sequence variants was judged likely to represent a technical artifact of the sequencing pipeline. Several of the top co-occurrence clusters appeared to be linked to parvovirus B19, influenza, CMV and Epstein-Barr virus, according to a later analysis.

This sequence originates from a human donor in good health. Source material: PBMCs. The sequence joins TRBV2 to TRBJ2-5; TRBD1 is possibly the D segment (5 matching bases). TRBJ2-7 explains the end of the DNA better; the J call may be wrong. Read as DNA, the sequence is TGTGCCAGCAGTGATTGGGGCATCCTGCAGAGAACCTACGAGCAGTACTTC. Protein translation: CASSDWGILQRTYEQYF.